This is a list of T cell receptor beta chains from one sample in a study of cytomegalovirus exposure and HLA in healthy donors. Repertoires were generated with immunoSEQ multiplex PCR, while TCRdb's copy carries only in-frame clones and drops some. The data contain approximately 150,000 clones, 60% to 80% of them singletons. Input material: PBMCs. These receptors were taken from a man between 18 and 35 years old in good health and CMV-seropositive. CDR3s include the opening cysteine and the closing phenylalanine or tryptophan. A D gene is named only where the DNA matches it firmly. Clone size appears in some rows only: once, few, many, or a class for an expanded clone.

abundance,v_gene,j_gene,d_gene,CDR3nt,CDR3aa
.,TRBV6-5,TRBJ1-2,.,TGTGCCAGCAGCCCGACAGCGCAGGCTGGCTACACCTTC,CASSPTAQAGYTF
few,TRBV2,TRBJ2-5,.,TGTGCCAGCTCCAGGGTCGCAGGCGGAGAGACCCAGTACTTC,CASSRVAGGETQYF
.,TRBV15,TRBJ2-5,.,TGTGCCACCAGCAGAGGTCTCCAGGGCGGGATACCCCAAGAGACCCAGTACTTC,CATSRGLQGGIPQETQYF
.,TRBV21-1,TRBJ1-1,.,TGTGCCAGCAGACGGTTGTGTCTGAACACTGAAGCTTTCTTT,CASRRLCLNTEAFF
.,TRBV27,TRBJ2-7,TRBD2,TGTGCCAGCAGTTCCCCCGGGACTAGCGCAACCTACGAGCAGTACTTC,CASSSPGTSATYEQYF
.,TRBV7-9,TRBJ1-1,TRBD1,TGTGCCAGCAGCCACAGGGGCACTGAAGCTTTCTTT,CASSHRGTEAFF
.,TRBV9,TRBJ1-1,TRBD1,TGTGCCAGCAGCGATGGGACAGATGAAGCTTTCTTT,CASSDGTDEAFF
.,TRBV10-1,TRBJ2-3,TRBD1,TGCGCCAGCAGTGAGCGCGGGACAGGACTTACGCAGTATTTT,CASSERGTGLTQYF
.,TRBV7-8,TRBJ2-7,.,TGTGCCAGCAGCCCTTCCCCACAGGGCTACGAGCAGTACTTC,CASSPSPQGYEQYF
few,TRBV7-8,TRBJ2-3,TRBD2,TGTGCCAGCAGCTCTTTTCTGACTAGCGGTAGCACAGATACGCAGTATTTT,CASSSFLTSGSTDTQYF
once,TRBV19,TRBJ2-2,TRBD2,TGTGCCAGTAGTATTCCAGCGGGGGCCGCGAACACCGGGGAGCTGTTTTTT,CASSIPAGAANTGELFF
.,TRBV11-2,TRBJ2-7,TRBD1,TGTGCCAGCAGCGCCGGAGGGACAGGGAGACGCTACGAGCAGTACTTC,CASSAGGTGRRYEQYF
.,TRBV7-2,TRBJ2-7,TRBD1,TGTGCCAGCAGCTTAACGGGACAGGGCGGCTACGAGCAGTACTTC,CASSLTGQGGYEQYF
.,TRBV4-3,TRBJ1-1,TRBD1,TGCGCCAGCAGCCATACGGACAGGGTGAACACTGAAGCTTTCTTT,CASSHTDRVNTEAFF
.,TRBV30,TRBJ2-2,TRBD2,TGTGCCTGGGGACTAGCGGGGGGCCCGGGGACCGGGGAGCTGTTTTTT,CAWGLAGGPGTGELFF
.,TRBV7-8,TRBJ1-6,TRBD1,TGTGCCAGCAGGACAGGGGTAGGGTCACCCCTCCACTTT,CASRTGVGSPLHF
.,TRBV7-9,TRBJ1-1,.,TGTGCCAGCAGCTTATTAACAGGGCCGAACACTGAAGCTTTCTTT,CASSLLTGPNTEAFF
.,TRBV2,TRBJ2-7,.,TGTGCCAGCAGTGAAGGTTCAGGGTACGAGCAGTACTTC,CASSEGSGYEQYF
.,TRBV4-1,TRBJ1-2,.,TGCGCCAGCAGCCAAAGTGAGGACTGGGGCTACACCTTC,CASSQSEDWGYTF
.,TRBV11-1,TRBJ2-1,.,TGTGCCAGCAGCCCTCGGAAGCGGTTGGATAATGAGCAGTTCTTC,CASSPRKRLDNEQFF
.,TRBV5-1,TRBJ2-2,.,TGCGCCAGCAGCTTGGTTAGCGGGAACACCGGGGAGCTGTTTTTT,CASSLVSGNTGELFF
.,TRBV5-1,TRBJ1-4,.,TGCGCCAGCAGCTCCGGGATCCCGGGTGAAAAACTGTTTTTT,CASSSGIPGEKLFF
.,TRBV27,TRBJ2-5,.,TGTGCCAGCAGTTTATCGTCGACCGCGGTGGACCAAGAGACCCAGTACTTC,CASSLSSTAVDQETQYF
.,TRBV2,TRBJ1-5,TRBD1,TGTGCCGGAGGGACAGGGCATCAGCCCCAGCATTTT,CAGGTGHQPQHF
.,TRBV18,TRBJ1-5,.,TGTGCCAGCACCGGTGGAGATCAGCCCCAGCATTTT,CASTGGDQPQHF
.,TRBV4-2,TRBJ1-1,.,TGTGCCAGCAGCCAAGATGCCCTCAGGGGTCCAAAGGGGACTTTCTTT,CASSQDALRGPKGTFF
.,TRBV5-4,TRBJ1-1,.,TGTGCCAGCAGCCGGGAGGCCAGGAACACTGAAGCTTTCTTT,CASSREARNTEAFF
.,TRBV19,TRBJ1-1,.,TGTGCCAGTAGGACAGTGCCCATAGGAATGAACACTGAAGCTTTCTTT,CASRTVPIGMNTEAFF
.,TRBV7-8,TRBJ2-5,.,TGTGCCAGCAGGAGAGACAGGGAGGTGGGAGAGACCCAGTACTTC,CASRRDREVGETQYF
.,TRBV5-4,TRBJ1-5,.,TGTGCCAGCAGCTTTACAGGGTCGGATCAGCCCCAGCATTTT,CASSFTGSDQPQHF
.,TRBV11-2,TRBJ2-5,.,TGTGCCAGCAGCTTAGTGGGAGGCTTTCAAGAGACCCAGTACTTC,CASSLVGGFQETQYF
.,TRBV10-3,TRBJ2-5,TRBD2,TGTGCCATCAGTGAGTCTGTAGCGGGAGCAGAGACCCAGTACTTC,CAISESVAGAETQYF
.,TRBV7-2,TRBJ2-3,TRBD2,TGTGCCAGCAGCTTAGTTGGGGGTACGCGGGGGGGATCAGATACGCAGTATTTT,CASSLVGGTRGGSDTQYF
.,TRBV7-6,TRBJ2-3,TRBD2,TGTGCCAGCAGCTCACCGGCGGGGGGCGTCACAGATACGCAGTATTTT,CASSSPAGGVTDTQYF
.,TRBV18,TRBJ2-2,TRBD2,TGTGCCAGCTCACTTCGTAGCGGGACCGGGGAGCTGTTTTTT,CASSLRSGTGELFF
.,TRBV11-2,TRBJ2-5,TRBD1,TGTGCCAGCAGCTCCCCGATCACAGGGGGCCGAAAGACCCAGTACTTC,CASSSPITGGRKTQYF
few,TRBV9,TRBJ1-2,TRBD1,TGTGCCAGCAGCATTAACACAGGGGCACTCAACTATGGCTACACCTTC,CASSINTGALNYGYTF
.,TRBV2,TRBJ1-2,.,TGTGCCAGCAGGGTAGTGTATGGCTACACCTTC,CASRVVYGYTF
.,TRBV9,TRBJ2-7,.,TGTGCCAGCAGCGCATTGGGGGACTTAGCCTACGAGCAGTACTTC,CASSALGDLAYEQYF
.,TRBV19,TRBJ1-4,TRBD1,TGTGCCAGTACCCTTTTAAGACAGGGCGGTGAAAAACTGTTTTTT,CASTLLRQGGEKLFF
few,TRBV5-1,TRBJ2-1,TRBD1,TGCGCCAGCAGTCGGGACAGCTCCTACAATGAGCAGTTCTTC,CASSRDSSYNEQFF
few,TRBV2,TRBJ1-4,.,TGTGCCAGCACCCAATCCCCGATAAGAGGTGAAAAACTGTTTTTT,CASTQSPIRGEKLFF
.,TRBV7-2,TRBJ1-1,TRBD1,TGTGCCAGCAGCGCAGGACAGGGAGGTTCCACTGAAGCTTTCTTT,CASSAGQGGSTEAFF
.,TRBV5-4,TRBJ1-3,.,TGTGCCAGCAGCCCTGAGCTAGCCGGGTTGGGCTCTGGAAACACCATATATTTT,CASSPELAGLGSGNTIYF
.,TRBV9,TRBJ1-1,.,TGTGCCAGCAACCAGGGGACGAACACTGAAGCTTTCTTT,CASNQGTNTEAFF